The rows below give T cell receptor beta chains drawn from one sample of a study of shared clonotypes between healthy human individuals. Profiling relied on immunoSEQ multiplex PCR, and the TCRdb table lists in-frame clones only, not all of them. The sample has a few million clones, approximately 94% seen once. The sequencing sample was made of naive CD4+ T cells sorted from blood. The source of these receptors is a man aged 18 to 35 in good health. CDR3s include the opening cysteine and the closing phenylalanine or tryptophan. The D gene is left open where the match is weak. The size of a clone is reported for some rows only, either as once, few or many, or as a class for expanded clones.

d_gene	j_gene	v_gene	abundance	CDR3aa	CDR3nt
.	TRBJ2-1	TRBV11-3	.	CASSLDSRAHFYEQFF	TGTGCCAGCAGCTTAGATAGTAGGGCTCATTTTTATGAGCAGTTCTTC
.	TRBJ2-1	TRBV9	.	CASSPPPGPGRWGNEQFF	TGTGCCAGCAGCCCTCCCCCGGGGCCTGGGCGCTGGGGCAATGAGCAGTTCTTC
.	TRBJ2-1	TRBV19	.	CASSIGPGNGNEQFF	TGTGCCAGTAGTATAGGGCCTGGAAACGGCAATGAGCAGTTCTTC
.	TRBJ1-1	TRBV6-6	.	CASTYLALNTEAFF	TGTGCCAGCACGTATTTAGCCCTGAACACTGAAGCTTTCTTT
.	TRBJ1-4	TRBV6-1	.	CASSVGSLLNEKLFF	TGTGCCAGCAGTGTCGGGAGCCTACTTAATGAAAAACTGTTTTTT
.	TRBJ2-5	TRBV11-1	.	CASSGVWRETQYF	TGTGCCAGCAGCGGCGTTTGGAGAGAGACCCAGTACTTC
TRBD1	TRBJ1-6	TRBV27	.	CASSLLPNRGRNSPLHF	TGTGCCAGCAGTTTATTGCCAAACAGGGGGCGAAATTCACCCCTCCACTTT
.	TRBJ1-1	TRBV28	few	CASSIQGYSNTEAFF	TGTGCCAGCAGTATACAGGGATATTCGAACACTGAAGCTTTCTTT
TRBD1	TRBJ2-5	TRBV6-4	once	CASSPGQGQTQYF	TGTGCCAGCAGCCCCGGACAGGGACAGACCCAGTACTTC
TRBD1	TRBJ1-2	TRBV7-9	.	CASSLGTGNYGYTF	TGTGCCAGCAGCTTAGGGACAGGGAACTATGGCTACACCTTC
.	TRBJ1-5	TRBV6-5	.	CASSQTPFGPQHF	TGTGCCAGCAGCCAGACACCTTTCGGGCCCCAGCATTTT
TRBD2	TRBJ2-7	TRBV18	.	CASSPPGLSYEQYF	TGTGCCAGCTCACCACCGGGACTAAGCTACGAGCAGTACTTC
TRBD2	TRBJ2-3	TRBV7-3	.	CASSRGGAGADTQYF	TGTGCCAGCAGCCGCGGGGGGGCTGGCGCAGATACGCAGTATTTT
.	TRBJ2-1	TRBV4-1	.	CASSLTTFSYNEQFF	TGCGCCAGCAGCCTAACCACCTTCTCCTACAATGAGCAGTTCTTC
.	TRBJ2-3	TRBV2	.	CASSEQVVGTDTQYF	TGTGCCAGCAGTGAACAGGTGGTGGGCACAGATACGCAGTATTTT
TRBD1	TRBJ1-2	TRBV7-9	.	CASSPVPGQGSGYGYTF	TGTGCCAGCAGCCCAGTCCCGGGACAGGGGAGTGGCTATGGCTACACCTTC
.	TRBJ2-2	TRBV5-1	.	CASSENGLSGELFF	TGCGCCAGCAGCGAGAACGGACTATCCGGGGAGCTGTTTTTT
TRBD1	TRBJ2-1	TRBV10-1	.	CASSVTQGNEQFF	TGCGCCAGCAGTGTGACACAGGGGAATGAGCAGTTCTTC
TRBD1	TRBJ2-5	TRBV7-9	.	CASSRTGAQETQYF	TGTGCCAGCAGCAGGACAGGGGCGCAAGAGACCCAGTACTTC
.	TRBJ1-6	TRBV5-1	.	CASKYSHSSYNSPLHF	TGCGCCAGCAAATATTCTCACAGCTCCTATAATTCACCCCTCCACTTT
.	TRBJ1-1	TRBV7-3	.	CASSSGTYTEAFF	TGTGCCAGCAGCTCTGGGACTTACACTGAAGCTTTCTTT
.	TRBJ2-1	TRBV6-6	once	CASFTGRSYNEQFF	TGTGCCAGCTTTACGGGGAGGTCCTACAATGAGCAGTTCTTC
.	TRBJ2-1	TRBV7-9	.	CASVEAQAYNEQFF	TGTGCCAGCGTGGAAGCCCAGGCCTACAATGAGCAGTTCTTC
.	TRBJ1-1	TRBV10-1	few	CASSERAFGYTEAFF	TGCGCCAGCAGTGAAAGGGCCTTTGGATACACTGAAGCTTTCTTT
TRBD1	TRBJ1-2	TRBV6-1	.	CASSLRTGSSGYTF	TGTGCCAGCAGTCTTCGGACAGGGTCAAGTGGCTACACCTTC
TRBD2	TRBJ2-1	TRBV7-2	.	CASSSTSGGSQNEQFF	TGTGCCAGCAGCTCGACTAGCGGGGGATCTCAGAATGAGCAGTTCTTC